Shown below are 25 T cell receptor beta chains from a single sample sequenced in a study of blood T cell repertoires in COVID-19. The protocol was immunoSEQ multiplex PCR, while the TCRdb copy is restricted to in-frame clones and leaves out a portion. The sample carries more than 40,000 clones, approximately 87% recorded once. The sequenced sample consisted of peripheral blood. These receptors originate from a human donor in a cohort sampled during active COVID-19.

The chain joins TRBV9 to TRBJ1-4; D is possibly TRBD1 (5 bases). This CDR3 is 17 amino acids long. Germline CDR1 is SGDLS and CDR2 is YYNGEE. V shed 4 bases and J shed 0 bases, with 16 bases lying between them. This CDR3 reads CASSQGDSLTTNEKLFF. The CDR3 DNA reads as TGTGCCAGCAGCCAGGGTGACTCCCTAACAACTAATGAAAAACTGTTTTTT.

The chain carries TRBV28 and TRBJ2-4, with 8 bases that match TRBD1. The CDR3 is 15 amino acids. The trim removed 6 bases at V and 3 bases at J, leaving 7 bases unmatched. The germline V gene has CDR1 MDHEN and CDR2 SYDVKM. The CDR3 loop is CASSADRANKNIQYF. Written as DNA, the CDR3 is TGTGCCAGCAGCGCGGACAGGGCAAACAAAAACATTCAGTACTTC. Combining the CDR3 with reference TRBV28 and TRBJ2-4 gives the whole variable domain DVKVTQSSRYLVKRTGEKVFLECVQDMDHENMFWYRQDPGLGLRLIYFSYDVKMKEKGDIPEGYSVSREKKERFSLILESASTNQTSMYLCASSADRANKNIQYFGAGTRLSVL.

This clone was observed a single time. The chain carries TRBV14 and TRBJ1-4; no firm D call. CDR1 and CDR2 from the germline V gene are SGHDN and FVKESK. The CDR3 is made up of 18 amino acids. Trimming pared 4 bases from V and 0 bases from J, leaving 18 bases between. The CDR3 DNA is TGTGCCAGCAGCCCAAGGTCGGGATTATCTGCAACTAATGAAAAACTGTTTTTT. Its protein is CASSPRSGLSATNEKLFF.

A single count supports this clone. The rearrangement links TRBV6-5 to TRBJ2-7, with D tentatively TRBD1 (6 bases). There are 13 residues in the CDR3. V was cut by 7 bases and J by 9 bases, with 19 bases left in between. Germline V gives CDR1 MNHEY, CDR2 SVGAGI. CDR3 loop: CASTSGHDLGQYF. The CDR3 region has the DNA TGTGCCAGCACCTCGGGACACGACCTGGGGCAGTACTTC.

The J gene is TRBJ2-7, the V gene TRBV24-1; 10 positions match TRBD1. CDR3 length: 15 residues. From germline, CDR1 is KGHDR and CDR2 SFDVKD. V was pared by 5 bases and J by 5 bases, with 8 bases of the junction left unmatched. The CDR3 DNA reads TGTGCCACCAGTGCCGGGACAGGGGACCCCCACGAGCAGTACTTC. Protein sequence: CATSAGTGDPHEQYF.

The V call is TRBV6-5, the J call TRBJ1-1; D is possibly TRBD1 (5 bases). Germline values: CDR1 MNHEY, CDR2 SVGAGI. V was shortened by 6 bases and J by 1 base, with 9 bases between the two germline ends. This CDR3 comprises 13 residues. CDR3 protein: CASSPRENTEAFF. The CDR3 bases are TGTGCCAGCAGCCCCAGGGAGAACACTGAAGCTTTCTTT.

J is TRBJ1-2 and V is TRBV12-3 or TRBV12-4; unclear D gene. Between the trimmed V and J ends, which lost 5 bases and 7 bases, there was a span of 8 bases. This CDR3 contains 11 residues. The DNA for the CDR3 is TGTGCCAGCAGTCGGAGGGTTGGCTACACCTTC. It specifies CASSRRVGYTF.

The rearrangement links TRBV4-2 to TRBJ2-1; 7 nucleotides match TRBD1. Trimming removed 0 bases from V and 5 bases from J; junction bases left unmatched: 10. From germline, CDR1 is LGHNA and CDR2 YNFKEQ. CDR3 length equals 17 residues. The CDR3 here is CASSQDNRGDQNNEQFF. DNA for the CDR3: TGTGCCAGCAGCCAAGATAACAGGGGCGATCAAAACAATGAGCAGTTCTTC.

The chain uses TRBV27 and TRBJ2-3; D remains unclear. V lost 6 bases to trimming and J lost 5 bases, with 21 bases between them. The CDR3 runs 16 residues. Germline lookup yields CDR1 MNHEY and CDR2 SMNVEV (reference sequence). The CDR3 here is CASRPEAPSVGDTQYF. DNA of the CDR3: TGTGCCAGCAGACCTGAGGCTCCCTCGGTCGGAGATACGCAGTATTTT.

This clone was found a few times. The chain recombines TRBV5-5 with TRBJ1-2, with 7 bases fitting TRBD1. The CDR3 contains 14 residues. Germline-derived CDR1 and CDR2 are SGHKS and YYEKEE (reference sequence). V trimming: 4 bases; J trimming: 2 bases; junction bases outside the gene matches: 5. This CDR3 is CASSLEGQNYGYTF. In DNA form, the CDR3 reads TGTGCCAGCAGCCTTGAGGGACAGAACTATGGCTACACCTTC.

CDR3 nucleotide sequence: TGCAGCGTTGAAACTAGCGGGAGGGGCTACGAGCAGTACTTC. Its translation: CSVETSGRGYEQYF. The J gene is TRBJ2-7, the V gene TRBV29-1; 13 nucleotides match TRBD2. V lost 2 bases to trimming and J lost 3 bases; unmatched junction nucleotides: 1. The CDR3 length is 14 residues. The V gene's germline CDR1 is SQVTM and CDR2 ANQGSEA.

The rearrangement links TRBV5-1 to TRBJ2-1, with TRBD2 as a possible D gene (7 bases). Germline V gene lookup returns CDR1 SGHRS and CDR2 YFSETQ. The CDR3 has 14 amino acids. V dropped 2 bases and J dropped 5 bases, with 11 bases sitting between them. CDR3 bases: TGCGCCAGCAGCTTCGGCGGGGGCGACAATGAGCAGTTCTTC. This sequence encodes CASSFGGGDNEQFF.

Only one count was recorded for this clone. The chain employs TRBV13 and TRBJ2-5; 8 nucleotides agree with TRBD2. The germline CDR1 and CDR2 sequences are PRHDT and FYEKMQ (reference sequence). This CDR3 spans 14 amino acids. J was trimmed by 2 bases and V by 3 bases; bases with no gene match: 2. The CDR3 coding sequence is TGTGCCAGCAGCTTGCGGGGGGCACAAGAGACCCAGTACTTC. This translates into CASSLRGAQETQYF.

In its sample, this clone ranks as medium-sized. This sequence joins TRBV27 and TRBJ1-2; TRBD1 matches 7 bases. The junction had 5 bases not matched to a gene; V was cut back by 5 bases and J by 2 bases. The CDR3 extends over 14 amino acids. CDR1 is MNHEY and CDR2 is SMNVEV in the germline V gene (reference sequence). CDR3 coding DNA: TGTGCCAGCAGTACGCAAGGGGGCAACTATGGCTACACCTTC. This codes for CASSTQGGNYGYTF.

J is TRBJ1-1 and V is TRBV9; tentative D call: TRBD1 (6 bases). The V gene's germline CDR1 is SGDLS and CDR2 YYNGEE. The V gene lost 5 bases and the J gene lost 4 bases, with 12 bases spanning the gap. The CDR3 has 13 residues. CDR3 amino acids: CASSEQGFTEAFF. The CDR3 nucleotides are TGTGCCAGCAGTGAACAGGGATTCACTGAAGCTTTCTTT.

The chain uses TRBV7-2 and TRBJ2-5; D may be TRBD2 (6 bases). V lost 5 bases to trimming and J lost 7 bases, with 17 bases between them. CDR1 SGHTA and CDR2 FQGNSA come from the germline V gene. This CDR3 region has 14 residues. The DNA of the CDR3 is TGTGCCAGCAGCGAAGGGACTCTAGGCGGGACCCAGTACTTC. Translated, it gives CASSEGTLGGTQYF.

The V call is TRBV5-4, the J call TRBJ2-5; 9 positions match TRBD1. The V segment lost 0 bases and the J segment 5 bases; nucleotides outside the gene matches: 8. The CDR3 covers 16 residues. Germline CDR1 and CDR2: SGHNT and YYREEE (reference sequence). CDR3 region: CASSLGSRGTGETQYF. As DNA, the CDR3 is TGTGCCAGCAGCTTGGGTTCCAGGGGGACAGGGGAGACCCAGTACTTC.

This chain's CDR3 is CASRTGQGQDLISYNEQFF. DNA of the CDR3: TGTGCCAGCAGGACCGGACAGGGACAAGACCTGATCTCCTACAATGAGCAGTTCTTC. J is TRBJ2-1 and V is TRBV2, with 8 bases that match TRBD1. The CDR3 sequence is 19 residues long. After removal of 6 bases from V and 0 bases from J, the junction contained 16 bases not matched to a gene. Germline CDR1 SNHLY, CDR2 FYNNEI.

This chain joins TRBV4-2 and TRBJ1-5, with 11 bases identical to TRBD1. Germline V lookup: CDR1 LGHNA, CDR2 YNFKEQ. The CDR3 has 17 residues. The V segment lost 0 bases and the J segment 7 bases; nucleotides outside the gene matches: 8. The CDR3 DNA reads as TGTGCCAGCAGCCAAGATGGACAGGGGGCCTTTAGGCAGCCCCAGCATTTT. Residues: CASSQDGQGAFRQPQHF.

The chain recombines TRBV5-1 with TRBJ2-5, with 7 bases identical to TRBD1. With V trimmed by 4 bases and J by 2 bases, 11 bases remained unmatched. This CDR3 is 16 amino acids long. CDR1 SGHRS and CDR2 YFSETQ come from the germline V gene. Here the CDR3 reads CASSGGDRVDQETQYF. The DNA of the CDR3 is TGCGCCAGCAGCGGCGGCGACAGGGTCGATCAAGAGACCCAGTACTTC. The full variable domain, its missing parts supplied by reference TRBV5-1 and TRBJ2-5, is KAGVTQTPRYLIKTRGQQVTLSCSPISGHRSVSWYQQTPGQGLQFLFEYFSETQRNKGNFPGRFSGRQFSNSRSEMNVSTLELGDSALYLCASSGGDRVDQETQYFGPGTRLLVL.

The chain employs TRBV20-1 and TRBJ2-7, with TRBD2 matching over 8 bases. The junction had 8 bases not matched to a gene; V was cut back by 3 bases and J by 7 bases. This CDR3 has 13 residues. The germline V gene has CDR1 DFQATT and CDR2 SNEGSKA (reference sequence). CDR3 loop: CSASREGPFEQYF. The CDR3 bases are TGCAGTGCTAGTCGGGAGGGCCCCTTTGAGCAGTACTTC.

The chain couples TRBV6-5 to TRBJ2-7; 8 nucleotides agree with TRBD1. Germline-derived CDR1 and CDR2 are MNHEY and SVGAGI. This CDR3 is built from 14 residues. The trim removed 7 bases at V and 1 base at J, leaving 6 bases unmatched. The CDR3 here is CASMRTGTSYEQYF. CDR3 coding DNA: TGTGCCAGCATGAGGACAGGGACGTCCTACGAGCAGTACTTC.

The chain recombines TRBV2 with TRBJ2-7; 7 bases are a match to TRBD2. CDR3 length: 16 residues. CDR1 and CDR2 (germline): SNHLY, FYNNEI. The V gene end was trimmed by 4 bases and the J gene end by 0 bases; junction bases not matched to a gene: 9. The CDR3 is CASSVRGRESSYEQYF. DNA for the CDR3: TGTGCCAGCAGTGTTCGGGGGAGGGAGAGCTCCTACGAGCAGTACTTC. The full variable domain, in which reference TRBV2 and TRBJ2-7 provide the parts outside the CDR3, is EPEVTQTPSHQVTQMGQEVILRCVPISNHLYFYWYRQILGQKVEFLVSFYNNEISEKSEIFDDQFSVERPDGSNFTLKIRSTKLEDSAMYFCASSVRGRESSYEQYFGPGTRLTVT.

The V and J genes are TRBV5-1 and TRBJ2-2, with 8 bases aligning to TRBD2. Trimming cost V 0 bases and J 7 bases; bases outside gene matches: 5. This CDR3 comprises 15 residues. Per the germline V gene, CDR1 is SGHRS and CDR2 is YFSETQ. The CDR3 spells CASSLGAGANGELFF. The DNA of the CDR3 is TGCGCCAGCAGCTTGGGAGCGGGAGCGAACGGGGAGCTGTTTTTT.

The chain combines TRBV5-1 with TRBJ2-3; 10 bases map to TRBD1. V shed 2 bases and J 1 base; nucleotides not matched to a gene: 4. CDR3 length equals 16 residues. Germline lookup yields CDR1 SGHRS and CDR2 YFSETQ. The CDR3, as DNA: TGCGCCAGCAGCTTAAGCGGGACAGGGGGCACAGATACGCAGTATTTT. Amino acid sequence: CASSLSGTGGTDTQYF.